A selection of T cell receptor beta chains follows, all from one sample in a study of brain T cells in children with intractable seizures. Clones were read by immunoSEQ multiplex PCR, and TCRdb kept only the in-frame ones, dropping some. The profile shows about 340,000 clones, approximately 93% of them singletons. This specimen consisted of peripheral blood, obtained 4 to 6 months after surgery. These receptors all stem from a boy younger than two with tuberous sclerosis and intractable seizures. CDR3s include the opening cysteine and the closing phenylalanine or tryptophan. D genes are given only for firm matches. Size tells how often a clone was seen (once, few, many) or the class of an expanded clone, and some rows leave it out.

TRBJ1-2 TRBV5-4 - TRBD1 CASSFGQGDHYGYTF TGTGCCAGCAGCTTCGGACAGGGGGATCACTATGGCTACACCTTC
TRBJ2-2 TRBV28 - TRBD1 CASSPHTGDLTGELFF TGTGCCAGCAGTCCTCATACAGGGGATCTCACCGGGGAGCTGTTTTTT
TRBJ2-1 TRBV11-3 - TRBD2 CASSLAAYNEQFF TGTGCCAGCAGCCTAGCGGCCTACAATGAGCAGTTCTTC
TRBJ1-4 TRBV7-9 once TRBD1 CASSPRQGTGKLFF TGTGCCAGCAGCCCCAGACAGGGTACAGGAAAACTGTTTTTT
TRBJ2-3 TRBV2 - - CASSVASELTDTQYF TGTGCCAGCAGTGTGGCTAGCGAGCTCACAGATACGCAGTATTTT
TRBJ2-7 TRBV3-1/TRBV3-2 - TRBD1 CASSQGQPYEQYF TGTGCCAGCAGTCAGGGACAGCCCTACGAGCAGTACTTC
TRBJ2-1 TRBV27 - TRBD1 CASTLLRDRVLGEQFF TGTGCCAGCACCCTCCTCCGGGACAGGGTTCTTGGTGAGCAGTTCTTC
TRBJ2-3 TRBV5-1 - - CASSSQGGTDTQYF TGCGCCAGCAGCTCCCAGGGTGGGACAGATACGCAGTATTTT
TRBJ2-3 TRBV2 - - CASILETARTDTQYF TGTGCCAGCATCCTAGAAACTGCGCGCACAGATACGCAGTATTTT
TRBJ1-1 TRBV7-6 - - CASSQNVDTEAFF TGTGCCAGCAGCCAAAACGTAGACACTGAAGCTTTCTTT
TRBJ2-5 TRBV12-3/TRBV12-4 - - CASRSGPQTQYF TGTGCCAGCAGGTCCGGGCCGCAGACCCAGTACTTC
TRBJ1-3 TRBV20-1 - - CSASLVSTGNTIYF TGCAGTGCTAGTCTGGTTAGTACTGGAAACACCATATATTTT
TRBJ2-7 TRBV3-1/TRBV3-2 - TRBD2 CASSAGLAGVYEQYF TGTGCCAGCAGCGCGGGACTAGCGGGAGTATATGAGCAGTACTTC
TRBJ2-4 TRBV21-1 - - CASSKVPGHLAKNIQYF TGTGCCAGCAGCAAAGTCCCGGGACATTTAGCCAAAAACATTCAGTACTTC